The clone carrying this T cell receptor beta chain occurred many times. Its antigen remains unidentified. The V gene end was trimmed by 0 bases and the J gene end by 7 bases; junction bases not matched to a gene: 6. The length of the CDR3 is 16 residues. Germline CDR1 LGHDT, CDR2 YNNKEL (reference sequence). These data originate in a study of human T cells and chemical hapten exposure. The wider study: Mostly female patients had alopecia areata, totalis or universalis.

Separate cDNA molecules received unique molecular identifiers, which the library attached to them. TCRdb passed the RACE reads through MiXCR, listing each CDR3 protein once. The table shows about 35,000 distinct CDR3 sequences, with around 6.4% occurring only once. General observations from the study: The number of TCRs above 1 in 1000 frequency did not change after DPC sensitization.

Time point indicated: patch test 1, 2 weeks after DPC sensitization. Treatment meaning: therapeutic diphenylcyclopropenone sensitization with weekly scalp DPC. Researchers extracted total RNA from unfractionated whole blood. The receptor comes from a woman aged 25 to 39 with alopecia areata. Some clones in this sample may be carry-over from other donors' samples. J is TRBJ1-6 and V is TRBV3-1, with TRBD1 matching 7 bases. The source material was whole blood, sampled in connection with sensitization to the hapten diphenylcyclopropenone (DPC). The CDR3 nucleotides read TGTGCCAGCAGCCAAGATTGGGGACAGCTAAATTCACCCCTCCACTTT. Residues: CASSQDWGQLNSPLHF.